What follows are 27 T cell receptor beta chains derived from one specimen sequenced in a study of hypomethylating agent response in myelodysplastic syndrome. The assay was immunoSEQ multiplex PCR, and TCRdb's table has in-frame clones only and misses some. The sample gives roughly 5,400 clones, approximately 91% of which show up once; roughly a tenth is in the top ten. The specimen was bone marrow, collected before or after starting hypomethylating agent treatment for myelodysplastic syndrome (not recorded which). Receptors were obtained from a human donor with myelodysplastic syndrome.

The chain links TRBV5-1 to TRBJ2-3, with 11 bases that match TRBD2. This CDR3 has 16 residues. Germline loops: CDR1 SGHRS, CDR2 YFSETQ. V shed 2 bases, J shed 4 bases, and the junction held 6 bases outside the gene matches. The CDR3 DNA follows: TGCGCCAGCAGCTTTTTAGCGGGAGGGAGCCCAGATACGCAGTATTTT. It is translated as CASSFLAGGSPDTQYF.

The V gene is TRBV30, the J gene TRBJ1-1; 9 bases map to TRBD1. Germline loops: CDR1 GTSNPN, CDR2 SVGIG (reference sequence). The J segment lost 11 bases and the V segment lost 2 bases, leaving 12 bases of the junction unmatched. CDR3 length equals 14 residues. CDR3 in amino acids: CAWSIPDRGLVAFF. The CDR3 nucleotides read TGTGCCTGGAGTATCCCGGACAGGGGACTTGTGGCTTTCTTT.

CDR3 loop: CASSLDGLSSYEQYV. The CDR3 nucleotides read TGCGCCAGCAGCCTTGATGGACTGAGCTCCTACGAGCAGTACGTC. The rearrangement joins TRBV5-1 to TRBJ2-7; D is perhaps TRBD2 (5 bases). CDR3 length: 15 amino acids. The V end lost 4 bases, the J end lost 0 bases, and 14 bases lay between the germline ends. Germline-derived CDR1 and CDR2 are SGHRS and YFSETQ.

The chain links TRBV5-1 to TRBJ2-7; TRBD2 agrees at 7 bases. The V gene end was trimmed by 4 bases and the J gene end by 9 bases; junction bases not matched to a gene: 16. Germline V gene sequence: CDR1 SGHRS, CDR2 YFSETQ. This CDR3 has 15 amino acids. CDR3 protein: CASSLAGTTSEVQYF. In nucleotides, the CDR3 is TGCGCCAGCAGCCTGGCCGGGACTACTAGTGAAGTGCAGTACTTC.

As to this clone: The DNA is left out, because the CDR3 cannot be placed on it with certainty; the CDR3 is given as TCRdb lists it. Other DNA sequences in this sample translate to the same CDR3. The V and J genes are TRBV15 and TRBJ1-3. CDR1 LNHNV and CDR2 YYDKDF come from the germline V gene (reference sequence). The CDR3 is made up of 14 amino acids, end residues included. This CDR3 is CATKGWGEGNTIYF.

The genes are TRBV5-6 and TRBJ2-2; D may be TRBD2 (6 bases). Germline CDR1 and CDR2: SGHDT and YYEEEE. The CDR3 runs to 12 residues. V was trimmed by 0 bases and J by 10 bases, leaving 7 bases between them. CDR3 in amino acids: CASSLGGEELFF. The CDR3 bases are TGTGCCAGCAGCTTGGGCGGGGAGGAGCTGTTTTTT.

The chain uses TRBV15 and TRBJ2-7; no definite D call. The CDR3 has 12 amino acids. The germline CDR1 and CDR2 sequences are LNHNV and YYDKDF (reference sequence). V lost 4 bases to trimming and J lost 2 bases, with 6 bases between them. The CDR3 spells CATSNEPYEQYF. CDR3 bases: TGTGCCACCAGCAATGAGCCCTACGAGCAGTACTTC.

The gene calls are TRBV5-8 and TRBJ1-5; 8 bases align to TRBD1. Per germline, CDR1 SGHTS and CDR2 YDEGEE. This CDR3 is built from 15 residues. Losses at the gene ends were 2 bases for V and 7 bases for J; bases not matched to a gene: 8. The CDR3 is CASSLRTGPVQPQHF. CDR3 nucleotide sequence: TGTGCCAGCAGCTTAAGGACAGGGCCCGTCCAGCCCCAGCATTTT.

This clone was detected only once. V and J are TRBV2 and TRBJ1-5, with TRBD1 identical over 9 bases. This CDR3 is built from 16 residues. The V gene end was trimmed by 8 bases and the J gene end by 0 bases; junction bases not matched to a gene: 8. CDR1 is SNHLY and CDR2 is FYNNEI in the germline V gene. The CDR3 here is CASEPDRGYSNQPQHF. The DNA for the CDR3 is TGTGCCAGCGAACCGGACAGGGGATATAGCAATCAGCCCCAGCATTTT.

V is TRBV30 and J is TRBJ1-4; D call uncertain. The CDR3 is made up of 15 amino acids. The V and J ends lost 3 bases and 8 bases respectively, with 19 bases between them. In germline, CDR1 is GTSNPN, CDR2 SVGIG (reference sequence). In nucleotides, the CDR3 is TGTGCCTGGAGCGAAGGAGCGGGTATCGGAGAAAAACTGTTTTTT. Translation: CAWSEGAGIGEKLFF.

The chain joins TRBV27 to TRBJ2-7, with D possibly TRBD1 on 7 matching bases. The CDR3 is 16 residues long. The V gene's germline CDR1 is MNHEY and CDR2 SMNVEV (reference sequence). The V end was cut by 2 bases, the J end by 4 bases, with 18 bases between. The chain's CDR3 is CASSLKAAGGRYEQYF. CDR3 nucleotides: TGTGCCAGCAGTTTAAAGGCGGCAGGGGGGAGGTACGAGCAGTACTTC.

This chain links TRBV12-5 with TRBJ1-1; 10 bases are a match to TRBD1. Germline values: CDR1 LGHNT, CDR2 FRNRAP. The CDR3 sequence is 14 residues long. V lost 6 bases to trimming and J lost 3 bases; unmatched junction nucleotides: 4. Here the CDR3 DNA reads TGTGCTAGTGGGAAGGGGACAGGGGACACTGAAGCTTTCTTT. Its translation is CASGKGTGDTEAFF.

CDR3 in DNA: TGCGCCAGCAGTGAACGTATAGGAGACGAGCAGTACTTC. The encoded protein is CASSERIGDEQYF. The chain has TRBV10-1 and TRBJ2-7; no definite D call. Germline V gene sequence: CDR1 WNHNN, CDR2 SYGVQD (reference sequence). V was clipped by 3 bases and J by 5 bases, with 11 bases between them. The CDR3 has 13 residues.

This sequence joins TRBV2 and TRBJ2-3, with TRBD2 matching 12 bases. The V gene end was trimmed by 6 bases and the J gene end by 4 bases; junction bases not matched to a gene: 5. Germline-derived CDR1 and CDR2 are SNHLY and FYNNEI. The CDR3 has 15 amino acids. The CDR3, as DNA: TGTGCCAGCAGCCTGACTAGCGGGGGAGCAGATACGCAGTATTTT. Encoded protein: CASSLTSGGADTQYF.

The chain has TRBV5-4 and TRBJ2-5; 7 positions agree with TRBD2. The CDR3 has 13 residues. Germline CDR1 reads SGHNT; CDR2 reads YYREEE (reference sequence). V dropped 4 bases and J dropped 7; count of bases not matched to a gene: 7. CDR3 amino acids: CASSLWGGSTQYF. CDR3 DNA sequence: TGTGCCAGCAGCCTGTGGGGGGGATCGACCCAGTACTTC. The full variable domain, rest sourced from reference TRBV5-4 and TRBJ2-5, is ETGVTQSPTHLIKTRGQQVTLRCSSQSGHNTVSWYQQALGQGPQFIFQYYREEENGRGNFPPRFSGLQFPNYSSELNVNALELDDSALYLCASSLWGGSTQYFGPGTRLLVL.

This clone was detected once. The chain uses TRBV18 and TRBJ2-7, with 9 bases lining up with TRBD1. After removal of 4 bases from V and 4 bases from J, the junction contained 2 bases not matched to a gene. The CDR3 consists of 13 residues. The germline CDR1 and CDR2 sequences are KGHSH and LQKENI. CDR3: CASSRGQGYEQYV. CDR3 DNA sequence: TGTGCCAGCTCACGGGGACAGGGTTACGAGCAGTACGTC.

The chain is built from TRBV5-1 and TRBJ1-2; no firm D call. The V gene lost 2 bases and the J gene lost 4 bases, with 9 bases spanning the gap. Germline V gene lookup returns CDR1 SGHRS and CDR2 YFSETQ. The CDR3 sequence is 13 residues long. CDR3 nucleotide sequence: TGCGCCAGCAGCTTTGACAAGACCTATGGCTACACCTTC. It translates to CASSFDKTYGYTF.

The V and J genes are TRBV6-6 and TRBJ1-1; 7 nucleotides line up with TRBD1. This CDR3 region has 14 residues. V shed 5 bases and J 0 bases; nucleotides not matched to a gene: 3. Germline loops: CDR1 MNHNY, CDR2 SVGAGI (reference sequence). The CDR3 protein is CASSTGEVNTEAFF. The CDR3 nucleotides are TGTGCCAGCAGTACAGGGGAGGTGAACACTGAAGCTTTCTTT.

The chain is built from TRBV5-6 and TRBJ2-4, with a weak D call TRBD2 (6 bases). The CDR3 loop spans 15 amino acids. Germline V gene sequence: CDR1 SGHDT, CDR2 YYEEEE. Trimming took 1 base from V and 6 from J, leaving 14 bases between them. The CDR3 region has the DNA TGTGCCAGCAGCTTGTTCTCGGGAGTTGGAAACATTCAGTACTTC. As protein: CASSLFSGVGNIQYF.

The chain employs TRBV18 and TRBJ1-1, with D unclear. The germline gives CDR1 KGHSH, CDR2 LQKENI. The CDR3 loop spans 12 amino acids. The V and J ends lost 2 bases and 10 bases respectively, with 11 bases between them. Here the CDR3 DNA reads TGTGCCAGCTCACCAAGTCCGGGCCTAGCTTTCTTT. Its translation: CASSPSPGLAFF.

The chain is built from TRBV7-3 and TRBJ1-1; 9 bases are shared with TRBD1. CDR3 length: 15 amino acids. V shed 5 bases, J shed 4 bases, and the junction held 8 bases outside the gene matches. Germline-derived CDR1 and CDR2 are SGHTA and FQGTGA. The CDR3 sequence is CASSLNGDRVTEAFF. The CDR3 DNA follows: TGTGCCAGCAGCCTTAATGGGGACAGGGTCACTGAAGCTTTCTTT. Combining the CDR3 with reference TRBV7-3 and TRBJ1-1 gives the whole variable domain GAGVSQTPSNKVTEKGKYVELRCDPISGHTALYWYRQSLGQGPEFLIYFQGTGAADDSGLPNDRFFAVRPEGSVSTLKIQRTERGDSAVYLCASSLNGDRVTEAFFGQGTRLTVV.

J is TRBJ2-1 and V is TRBV5-4; 12 nucleotides match TRBD2. The germline CDR1 and CDR2 sequences are SGHNT and YYREEE (reference sequence). The CDR3 totals 13 residues. V was clipped by 5 bases and J by 10 bases; unmatched bases: 4. The CDR3 DNA follows: TGTGCCAGCAGACTAGCGGGGGGCCAAGAGCAGTTCTTC. Its translation is CASRLAGGQEQFF.

The chain carries TRBV30 and TRBJ1-5; weak D call: TRBD1 (5 bases). V lost 2 bases and J lost 2, with 10 bases in between. Germline V CDR1 and CDR2: GTSNPN, SVGIG (reference sequence). The CDR3 spans 14 residues. CDR3 sequence reads: CAWSRGTGNQPQHF. The CDR3 DNA sequence: TGTGCCTGGAGTAGAGGGACTGGCAATCAGCCCCAGCATTTT. The full variable domain, with the rest looked up from reference TRBV30 and TRBJ1-5, is SQTIHQWPATLVQPVGSPLSLECTVEGTSNPNLYWYRQAAGRGLQLLFYSVGIGQISSEVPQNLSASRPQDRQFILSSKKLLLSDSGFYLCAWSRGTGNQPQHFGDGTRLSIL.

The CDR3 here is CASSLRGIRTVSGELFF. The CDR3 DNA is TGTGCCAGCAGCTTAAGAGGGATACGCACCGTTTCCGGGGAGCTGTTTTTT. The rearrangement joins TRBV7-8 to TRBJ2-2; D possibly corresponds to TRBD2 (5 bases). V was clipped by 2 bases and J by 6 bases, with 19 bases between them. CDR1 and CDR2 (germline): SGHVS, FQNEAQ. This CDR3 has 17 amino acids.

This clone came up a few times. V gene TRBV2 combines with J gene TRBJ1-2; D is perhaps TRBD1 (6 bases). The CDR3 covers 14 residues. Germline-derived CDR1 and CDR2 are SNHLY and FYNNEI. Between the trimmed V and J ends, which lost 5 bases and 8 bases, there was a span of 18 bases. The CDR3 DNA reads TGTGCCAGCAGTCCCCTCGTGACAGGCACGGGCTACACCTTC. It translates to CASSPLVTGTGYTF. Looking up the rest from reference TRBV2 and TRBJ1-2 gives the full variable domain: EPEVTQTPSHQVTQMGQEVILRCVPISNHLYFYWYRQILGQKVEFLVSFYNNEISEKSEIFDDQFSVERPDGSNFTLKIRSTKLEDSAMYFCASSPLVTGTGYTFGSGTRLTVV.

V usage is TRBV21-1 and J usage is TRBJ2-7; the DNA was not compared with TRBD2, the D call given in the table. TRBV21-1 is a pseudogene segment. This CDR3 spans 15 amino acids. Here the CDR3 reads CASNLRRGSSGEQYF. The CDR3 DNA reads as TGTGCCAGCAACCTTCGGCGCGGGAGTTCGGGGGAGCAGTACTTC.

This clone was observed a handful of times. The chain is built from TRBV16 and TRBJ2-1; D ambiguous. This CDR3 comprises 12 residues. Trimming left V 1 base short and J 7 bases short, with 5 bases between. Looked up from germline, CDR1 is KGHSY and CDR2 is FQNENV. CDR3 sequence (DNA): TGTGCCAGCAGCCAATTTCAGAATGAGCAGTTCTTC. It specifies CASSQFQNEQFF.